This TCR beta chain was recovered during a study of T cell repertoires in cytomegalovirus infection. Study information: An indication of both CMV infection and matching HLA type came from public TCR beta signatures. General study results and limits: Cumulative frequency of public TCR beta families picked out carriers of CMV plus the relevant HLA. In two of eight donors, the top clonotype was HLA-C-restricted CMV-specific.

CDR3 length: 14 residues. From germline, CDR1 is WSHSY and CDR2 SAAADI. V gave up 6 bases and J gave up 4 bases; unmatched junction bases: 8. A single record per CDR3 protein comes from TCRdb applying MiXCR to the reads. The sample has some 440,000 distinct CDR3 sequences; approximately 33% are singletons. This clonotype was recorded a few times. Its specificity is not known. The chain links TRBV10-2 to TRBJ2-5; 7 nucleotides line up with TRBD2. This clonotype was sampled from a human donor in good health (CMV status not recorded). Some clones in this sample may be carry-over from other donors' samples. What was sequenced was PBMCs. The CDR3 spells CASSTGLTGETQYF. CDR3 nucleotide sequence: TGCGCCAGCAGCACGGGACTAACCGGAGAGACCCAGTACTTC.